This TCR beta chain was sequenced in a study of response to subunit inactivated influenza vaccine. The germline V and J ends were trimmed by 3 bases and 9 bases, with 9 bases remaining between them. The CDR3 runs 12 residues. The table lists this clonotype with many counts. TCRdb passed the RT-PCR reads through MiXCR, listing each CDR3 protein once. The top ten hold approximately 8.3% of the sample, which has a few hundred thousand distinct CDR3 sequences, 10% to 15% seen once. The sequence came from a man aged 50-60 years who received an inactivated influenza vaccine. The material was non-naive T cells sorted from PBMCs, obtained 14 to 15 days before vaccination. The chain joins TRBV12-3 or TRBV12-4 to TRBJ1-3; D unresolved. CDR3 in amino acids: CASSFTVGTIYF. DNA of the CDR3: TGTGCCAGCAGTTTTACGGTTGGCACCATATATTTT.